One T cell receptor (beta chain) is described in this entry. Its antigen specificity is not known. It has no much larger one-base neighbor in the sample; base qualities were not kept. The data derive from a study of blood T cell repertoires in COVID-19 (dated by TCRdb to the early 2020s). With respect to the entire study: Samples from collaborators originated in the United States, Italy and Spain and spanned both the acute and convalescent phases of COVID-19. The prospective study material was composed of cDNA or gDNA derived from T cells, B-cell-depleted T cells, or PBMCs. The dataset comprised deeply sampled blood TCRbeta repertoires from subjects exposed to, actively infected with, or recovered from COVID-19. The repertoires were released in a freely available public database intended as a resource for research on the immune response to SARS-CoV-2. Samples came from the ongoing ImmuneRACE study (first 160 participants) plus 1,254 subjects from 6 global collaborators. The sample metadata nearly always contained a de-identified subject ID, COVID-19 status, age in years and sex. HLA class I and class II types, where available, came from metadata supplied by the sample provider rather than from assay-based typing. What the research found in general, with its limitations: The amount of clinical and demographic metadata varied by source and participant and was provided uncurated.

Samples from volunteer blood donors who had recovered from COVID-19 were contributed by a second Seattle source. Collaborating institutions collected whole blood in K2EDTA tubes following their own protocols. For TCRbeta analysis, collaborators shipped samples in one of three forms: frozen whole blood, isolated PBMCs, or DNA extracted from either of those sample types. TCRbeta CDR3 regions were amplified from genomic DNA by means of the immunoSEQ Assay, a bias-controlled multiplex PCR. As for the authors' bioinformatics: The number of nucleated cells in each sample was estimated from the amplification of reference gene primers within the assay. Sequence reads were collapsed and filtered to measure the absolute abundance of every unique TCRbeta CDR3 rearrangement. For each sample, productive Simpson clonality was calculated as the square root of Simpson's diversity index across productive rearrangements. TCRdb retrieved this table from immuneACCESS and kept in-frame rearrangements only. Not all clones are present; in checked studies, unresolved V genes account for under half, and no reason is known for the remainder. Clone size and V and J calls were adopted from that table, with D and trimming inferred from the DNA. The sample table shows a few hundred thousand clones, and around 84% are seen once. Over 1.5% of the sample is in the top ten clones.

At the junction V is shortened by 6 bases and J by 6 bases, with 10 bases in between. In the germline V gene (reference sequence), CDR1 corresponds to WNHNN and CDR2 to SYGVQD. Including the terminal cysteine and phenylalanine, the CDR3 comprises 12 residues. CDR3 DNA only is kept here, 36 bases in frame from base 1. The clonotype comes from a woman between 40 and 50 years old who had recovered from COVID-19. The chain links TRBV10-1 with TRBJ2-3; the D gene identity is not certain. What was sequenced was peripheral blood. The DNA is TGCGCCAGCAGCAGGTCTCGGGATACGCAGTATTTT. It specifies CASSRSRDTQYF.